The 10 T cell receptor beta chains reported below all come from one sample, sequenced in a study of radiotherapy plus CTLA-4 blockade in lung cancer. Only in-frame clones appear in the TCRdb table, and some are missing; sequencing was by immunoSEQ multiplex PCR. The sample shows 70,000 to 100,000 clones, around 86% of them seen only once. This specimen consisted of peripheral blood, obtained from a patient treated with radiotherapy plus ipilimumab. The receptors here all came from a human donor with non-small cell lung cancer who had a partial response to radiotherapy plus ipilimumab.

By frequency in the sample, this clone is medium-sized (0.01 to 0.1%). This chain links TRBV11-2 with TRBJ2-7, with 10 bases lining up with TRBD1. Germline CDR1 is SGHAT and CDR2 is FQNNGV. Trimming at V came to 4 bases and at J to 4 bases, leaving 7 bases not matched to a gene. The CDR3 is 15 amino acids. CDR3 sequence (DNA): TGTGCCAGCAGCTCGCCTCCGGGACAGGGGTACGAGCAGTACTTC. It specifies CASSSPPGQGYEQYF.

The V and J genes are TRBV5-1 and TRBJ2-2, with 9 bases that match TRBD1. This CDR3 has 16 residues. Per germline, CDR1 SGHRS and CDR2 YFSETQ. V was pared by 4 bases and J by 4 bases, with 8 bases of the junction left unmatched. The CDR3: CASSLRQGEGTGELFF. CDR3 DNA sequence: TGCGCCAGCAGCCTCCGACAGGGGGAGGGCACCGGGGAGCTGTTTTTT.

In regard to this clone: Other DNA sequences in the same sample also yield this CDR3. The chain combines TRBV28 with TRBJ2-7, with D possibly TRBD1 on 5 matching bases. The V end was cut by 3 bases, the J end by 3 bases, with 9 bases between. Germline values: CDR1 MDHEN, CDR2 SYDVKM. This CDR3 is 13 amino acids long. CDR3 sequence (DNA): TGTGCCAGCAGTTTCCGTGACAGCTACGAGCAGTACGTC. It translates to CASSFRDSYEQYV.

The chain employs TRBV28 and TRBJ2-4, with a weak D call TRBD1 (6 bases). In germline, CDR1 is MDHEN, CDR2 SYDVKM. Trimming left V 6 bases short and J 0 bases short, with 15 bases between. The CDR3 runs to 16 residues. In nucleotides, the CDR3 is TGTGCCAGCAGCCCCCGGACAGATCTAGCCAAAAACATTCAGTACTTC. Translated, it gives CASSPRTDLAKNIQYF.

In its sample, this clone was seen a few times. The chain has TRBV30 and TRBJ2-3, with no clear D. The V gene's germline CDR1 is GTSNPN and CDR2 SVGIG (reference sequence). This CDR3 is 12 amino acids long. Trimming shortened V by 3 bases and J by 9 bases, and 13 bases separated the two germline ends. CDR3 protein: CAWSIEARTQYF. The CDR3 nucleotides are TGTGCCTGGAGCATAGAGGCCCGGACGCAGTATTTT.

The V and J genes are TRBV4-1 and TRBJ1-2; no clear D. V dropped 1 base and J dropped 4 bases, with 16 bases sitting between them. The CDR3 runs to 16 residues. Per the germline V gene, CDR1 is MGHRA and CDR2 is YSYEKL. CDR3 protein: CASSQATVFSGYGYTF. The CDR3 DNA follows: TGCGCCAGCAGCCAAGCAACCGTTTTTTCCGGCTATGGCTACACCTTC.

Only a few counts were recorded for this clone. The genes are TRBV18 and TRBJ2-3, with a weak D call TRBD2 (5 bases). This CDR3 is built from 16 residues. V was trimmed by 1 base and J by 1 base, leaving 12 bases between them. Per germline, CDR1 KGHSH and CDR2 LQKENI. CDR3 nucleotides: TGTGCCAGCTCACCACGAGAGGGTGGAGGCACAGATACGCAGTATTTT. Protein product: CASSPREGGGTDTQYF.

This CDR3 is CASSPSGRFEQYV. The DNA of the CDR3 is TGTGCCAGCAGCCCTAGCGGGAGGTTTGAGCAGTACGTC. This sequence joins TRBV28 and TRBJ2-7; 11 positions agree with TRBD2. Germline assignment: CDR1 MDHEN and CDR2 SYDVKM. Trimming took 6 bases from V and 7 from J; bases not matched to a gene: 5. The CDR3 length is 13 residues.

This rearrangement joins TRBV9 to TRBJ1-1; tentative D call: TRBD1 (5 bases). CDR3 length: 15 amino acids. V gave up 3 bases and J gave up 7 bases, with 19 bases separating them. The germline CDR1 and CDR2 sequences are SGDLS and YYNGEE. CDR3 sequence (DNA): TGTGCCAGCAGCGCGGATGGGGGGACGGGCTATGAAGCTTTCTTT. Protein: CASSADGGTGYEAFF.

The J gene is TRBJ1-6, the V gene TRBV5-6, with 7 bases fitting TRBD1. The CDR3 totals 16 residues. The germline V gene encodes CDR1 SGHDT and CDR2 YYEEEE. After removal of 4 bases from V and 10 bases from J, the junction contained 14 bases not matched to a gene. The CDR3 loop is CASSPRDRVRGSPLHF. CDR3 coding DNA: TGTGCCAGCAGCCCGCGAGACAGGGTCCGGGGGTCACCCCTCCACTTT.